This T cell receptor beta chain was identified during a study of cytomegalovirus exposure and HLA in healthy donors. The primer mix had 60 Vbeta and 13 Jbeta primers. The authors' processing: It was a later analysis that counted roughly 80 million unique TCR beta chains, of which 9.5 million to 14 million were shared. Measured with immunoSEQ multiplex PCR; TCRdb has only the in-frame clones, and not every one. V, J and clone size reflect that table, while D and trimming were determined from the DNA. The repertoire holds about 94,000 clones, with 50% to 75% as singletons. Broader study findings: TCR sequences were mostly rare, though some public TCRs occurred in many donors. In vitro assays verified that a few CMV-associated chains recognized CMV antigens specifically. The authors assumed roughly uniform sequencing depth across donors for presence/absence analyses.

This clone was recorded a few times. No antigen is known for it. Germline lookup yields CDR1 SGHTA and CDR2 FQGTGA. CDR3 length: 13 amino acids. Unmatched junction bases numbered 0, after V lost 3 bases and J lost 4 bases. This sequence originates from a man younger than 40 in good health and CMV-seronegative. The sample comprised PBMCs. This rearrangement joins TRBV7-3 to TRBJ1-3; 7 bases match TRBD1. DNA of the CDR3: TGTGCCAGCAGCTTGGACAGGGGAAACACCATATATTTT. It specifies CASSLDRGNTIYF.